Listed below are T cell receptor beta chains from one sample, sequenced in a study of blood T cell repertoires in COVID-19. Sequencing was performed with immunoSEQ multiplex PCR; in TCRdb, only in-frame clones are kept and a portion is missing. Of some 250,000 clones in the sample, 91% are singletons; the top ten hold about 1.2%. The sequencing sample was made of PBMCs or T cells enriched from blood (not recorded which). These receptors were obtained from a human donor in a cohort exposed to, infected with or recovered from COVID-19 (not recorded which). The donor label of this sample is uncertain. Both conserved end residues are part of each CDR3. The D gene is left open where the match is weak. Some rows have no size entry. The others give once, few or many, or a class for an expanded clone.

cdr3_aa	cdr3_nt	clone_size	d_call	j_call	v_call
CASSIRTGAGDEQFF	TGTGCCAGTAGTATCAGGACAGGGGCGGGAGATGAGCAGTTCTTC	.	TRBD1	TRBJ2-1	TRBV19
CASRGGRETQYF	TGTGCCAGTAGAGGGGGCCGGGAGACCCAGTACTTC	.	TRBD1	TRBJ2-5	TRBV19
CASSQLGGDQPQHF	TGTGCCAGCAGCCAATTAGGGGGTGATCAGCCCCAGCATTTT	.	.	TRBJ1-5	TRBV5-6
CASSETPRDRLLYGYTF	TGCGCCAGCAGTGAGACCCCCCGGGACAGACTCCTCTATGGCTACACCTTC	.	TRBD1	TRBJ1-2	TRBV10-2
CASSDSVGSGYTF	TGTGCCAGCAGTGACTCAGTAGGGAGTGGCTACACCTTC	.	.	TRBJ1-2	TRBV6-4
CASSATAFGSQPQHF	TGTGCCAGCAGTGCCACCGCTTTCGGTAGTCAGCCCCAGCATTTT	.	.	TRBJ1-5	TRBV27
CSVEVPIVGPLGTNEKLFF	TGCAGCGTTGAAGTCCCGATAGTGGGGCCCCTGGGCACTAATGAAAAACTGTTTTTT	.	.	TRBJ1-4	TRBV29-1
CASSPRGAGPNTEAFF	TGTGCCAGCTCACCACGCGGTGCCGGCCCGAACACTGAAGCTTTCTTT	once	.	TRBJ1-1	TRBV18
CASSQPTRTGGAGYTF	TGCGCCAGCAGCCAACCAACCCGGACAGGGGGCGCGGGCTACACCTTC	.	TRBD1	TRBJ1-2	TRBV4-1
CASSFRRGRGGNYNEQFF	TGTGCCAGCAGCTTTCGGCGCGGGCGGGGGGGGAATTACAATGAGCAGTTCTTC	.	TRBD2	TRBJ2-1	TRBV11-2
CASSLATTPRTEAFF	TGCGCCAGCAGCTTGGCGACTACCCCCCGAACCGAAGCTTTCTTT	.	.	TRBJ1-1	TRBV5-1
CASSLVGSGELFF	TGTGCCAGCAGTTTAGTAGGGAGCGGGGAGCTGTTTTTT	once	.	TRBJ2-2	TRBV12-3/TRBV12-4
CASTSLGEPYGYTF	TGTGCCAGCACCTCCCTAGGGGAACCCTATGGCTACACCTTC	.	.	TRBJ1-2	TRBV6-5
CASSLGGQGGLRSYNSPLHF	TGTGCCAGCAGCTTAGGAGGACAGGGGGGCCTTCGCTCCTATAATTCACCCCTCCACTTT	.	TRBD1	TRBJ1-6	TRBV7-8
CASSLLPRGPYNEQFF	TGCGCCAGCAGCTTGCTCCCCAGGGGCCCCTACAATGAGCAGTTCTTC	once	.	TRBJ2-1	TRBV5-1
CASSPRDRGTDTQYF	TGTGCCAGCTCACCACGGGACAGGGGCACAGATACGCAGTATTTT	.	TRBD1	TRBJ2-3	TRBV18
CAWSERGELFF	TGTGCCTGGAGTGAGCGGGGGGAGCTGTTTTTT	.	.	TRBJ2-2	TRBV30
CASSIGGSNLYTF	TGTGCCAGTAGTATTGGAGGCAGTAACTTATACACCTTC	.	.	TRBJ1-2	TRBV19
CASSTGTGPNYGYTF	TGTGCCAGTAGTACCGGGACAGGCCCTAACTATGGCTACACCTTC	.	TRBD1	TRBJ1-2	TRBV19